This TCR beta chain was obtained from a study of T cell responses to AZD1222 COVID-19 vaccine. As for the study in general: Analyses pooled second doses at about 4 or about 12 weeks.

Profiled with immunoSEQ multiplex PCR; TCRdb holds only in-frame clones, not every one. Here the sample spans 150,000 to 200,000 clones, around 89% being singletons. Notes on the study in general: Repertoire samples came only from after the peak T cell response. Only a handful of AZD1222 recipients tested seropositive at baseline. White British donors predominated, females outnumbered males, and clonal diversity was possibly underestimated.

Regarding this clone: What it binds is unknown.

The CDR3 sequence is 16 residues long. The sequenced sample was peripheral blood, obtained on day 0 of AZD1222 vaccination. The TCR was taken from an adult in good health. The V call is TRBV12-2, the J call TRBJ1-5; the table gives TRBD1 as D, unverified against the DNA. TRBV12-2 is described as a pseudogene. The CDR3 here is CASRPGGQGNFQPQHF. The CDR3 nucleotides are TGTGCAAGTCGCCCAGGGGGACAGGGAAATTTTCAGCCCCAGCATTTT.